A selection of T cell receptor beta chains follows, all from one sample in a study of blood T cell repertoires in COVID-19. Sequencing used immunoSEQ multiplex PCR; TCRdb keeps in-frame clones, though not all of them. The sample includes roughly 180,000 clones, 60% to 85% of them seen just once. The sequencing input was peripheral blood. The receptors derive from a woman aged 55-75 years with COVID-19, enrolled during active disease. Each CDR3 is given with its conserved first and last residue. The D gene is left open where the match is weak. Where a row states a size, it is once, few, many or the class of an expanded clone; other rows omit it.

TRBJ1-1	TRBV6-5	-	-	CASRIQEVAFF	TGTGCCAGCAGGATCCAGGAGGTAGCTTTCTTT
TRBJ1-1	TRBV5-1	-	-	CASSLGTVSNTEAFF	TGCGCCAGCAGCTTGGGGACTGTCTCTAACACTGAAGCTTTCTTT
TRBJ2-3	TRBV29-1	-	-	CSVGRTNTQYF	TGCAGCGTTGGGAGGACGAATACGCAGTATTTT
TRBJ1-3	TRBV19	-	-	CASSMQGGSGNTIYF	TGTGCCAGTAGTATGCAGGGCGGCTCTGGAAACACCATATATTTT
TRBJ2-7	TRBV6-5	few	TRBD2	CASNPSGRPYEQYF	TGTGCCAGCAACCCTAGCGGGAGGCCCTACGAGCAGTACTTC
TRBJ1-2	TRBV7-9	-	-	CASSFLAGGGYTF	TGTGCCAGCAGCTTTTTGGCGGGCGGGGGCTACACCTTC
TRBJ1-1	TRBV30	-	-	CAWNQGRVAFF	TGTGCCTGGAATCAGGGGCGCGTAGCTTTCTTT
TRBJ1-2	TRBV5-6	-	TRBD1	CASSPTGTGTGYGYTF	TGTGCCAGCAGCCCCACCGGGACAGGGACCGGCTATGGCTACACCTTC
TRBJ1-1	TRBV10-1	few	-	CASSEGDPGTEAFF	TGCGCCAGCAGTGAGGGCGATCCGGGGACTGAAGCTTTCTTT
TRBJ1-1	TRBV19	-	-	CASSPPVNTEAFF	TGTGCCAGTAGCCCTCCCGTGAACACTGAAGCTTTCTTT
TRBJ2-2	TRBV9	few	-	CASSAGALVGTGELFF	TGTGCCAGCAGCGCAGGGGCTCTCGTGGGGACCGGGGAGCTGTTTTTT
TRBJ2-1	TRBV2	-	TRBD2	CASKREGVNEQFF	TGTGCCAGCAAGAGGGAGGGTGTCAATGAGCAGTTCTTC
TRBJ2-2	TRBV7-2	-	TRBD2	CASSLVLAGGLSPGELFF	TGTGCCAGCAGCTTAGTACTAGCGGGGGGGCTGAGTCCCGGGGAGCTGTTTTTT
TRBJ2-3	TRBV9	-	TRBD2	CASSVSGRAGDTQYF	TGTGCCAGCAGCGTTAGCGGGAGGGCCGGAGATACGCAGTATTTT
TRBJ1-2	TRBV5-1	once	-	CASSPETGLRGYTF	TGCGCCAGCAGCCCGGAGACAGGCCTTAGGGGCTACACCTTC
TRBJ2-1	TRBV30	-	-	CAWSVQSEQFF	TGTGCCTGGAGTGTACAGAGTGAGCAGTTCTTC